These 2 T cell receptor beta chains were sequenced from one sample in a study of shared clonotypes between healthy human individuals. The table came from immunoSEQ multiplex PCR; TCRdb's copy has only in-frame clones and leaves some out. The sample carries over a million clones, more than 95% recorded once. Sequenced input: naive CD4+ T cells sorted from blood. The subset here: CD45RA+ positively selected. These receptors were collected from a man under 40 in good health.

The chain combines TRBV6-4 with TRBJ2-7; D is perhaps TRBD1 or TRBD2 (6 bases each). Looked up from germline, CDR1 is MRHNA and CDR2 is SNTAGT. The CDR3 runs to 15 residues. Deletions cut 6 bases from V and 3 bases from J, with 18 bases between. The CDR3 DNA follows: TGTGCCAGCAGCCCCGAGAGCGGAGGGGGCTACGAGCAGTACTTC. Translated, it gives CASSPESGGGYEQYF.

The chain employs TRBV19 and TRBJ2-3; TRBD2 matches at 8 bases. The CDR3 runs to 16 residues. Germline CDR1 is LNHDA and CDR2 is SQIVND (reference sequence). Germline trimming cut 6 bases from V and 2 bases from J; bases unmatched to any gene: 10. The CDR3 region is CASRQLAATPTDTQYF. The DNA of the CDR3 is TGTGCCAGTAGACAACTAGCGGCAACCCCCACAGATACGCAGTATTTT.